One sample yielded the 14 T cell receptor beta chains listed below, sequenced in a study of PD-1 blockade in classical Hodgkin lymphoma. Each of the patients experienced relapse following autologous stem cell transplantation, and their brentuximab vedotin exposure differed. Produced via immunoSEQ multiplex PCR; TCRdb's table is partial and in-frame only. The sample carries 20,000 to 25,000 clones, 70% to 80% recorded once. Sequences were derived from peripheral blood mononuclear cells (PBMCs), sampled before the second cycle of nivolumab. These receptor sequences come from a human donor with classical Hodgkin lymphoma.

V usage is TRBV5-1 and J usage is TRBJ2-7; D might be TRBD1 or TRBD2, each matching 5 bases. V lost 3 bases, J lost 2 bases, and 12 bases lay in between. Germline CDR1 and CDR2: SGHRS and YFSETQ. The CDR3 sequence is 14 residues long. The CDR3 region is CASSSRDGAYEQYF. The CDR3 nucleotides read TGCGCCAGCAGCTCCCGGGACGGGGCCTACGAGCAGTACTTC.

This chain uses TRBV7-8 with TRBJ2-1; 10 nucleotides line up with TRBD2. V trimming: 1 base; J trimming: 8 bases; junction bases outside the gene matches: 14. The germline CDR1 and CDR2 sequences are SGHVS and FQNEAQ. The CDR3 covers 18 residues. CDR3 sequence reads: CASSLERSSGSYRYEQFF. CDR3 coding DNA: TGTGCCAGCAGCTTAGAGCGGTCTAGCGGGAGTTATAGGTATGAGCAGTTCTTC.

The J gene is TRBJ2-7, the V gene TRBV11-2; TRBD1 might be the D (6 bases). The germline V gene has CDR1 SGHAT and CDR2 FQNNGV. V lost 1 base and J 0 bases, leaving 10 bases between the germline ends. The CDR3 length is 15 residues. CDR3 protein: CASSLAQGSSYEQYF. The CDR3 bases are TGTGCCAGCAGCTTAGCGCAGGGGTCCTCCTACGAGCAGTACTTC. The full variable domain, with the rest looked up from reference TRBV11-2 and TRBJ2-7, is EAGVAQSPRYKIIEKRQSVAFWCNPISGHATLYWYQQILGQGPKLLIQFQNNGVVDDSQLPKDRFSAERLKGVDSTLKIQPAKLEDSAVYLCASSLAQGSSYEQYFGPGTRLTVT.

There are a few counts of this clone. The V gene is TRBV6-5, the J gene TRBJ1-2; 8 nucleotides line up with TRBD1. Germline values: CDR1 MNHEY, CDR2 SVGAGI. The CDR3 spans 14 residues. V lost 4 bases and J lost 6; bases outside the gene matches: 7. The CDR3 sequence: CASSWGQVKDGYTF. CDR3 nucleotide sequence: TGTGCCAGCAGTTGGGGACAGGTCAAGGATGGCTACACCTTC.

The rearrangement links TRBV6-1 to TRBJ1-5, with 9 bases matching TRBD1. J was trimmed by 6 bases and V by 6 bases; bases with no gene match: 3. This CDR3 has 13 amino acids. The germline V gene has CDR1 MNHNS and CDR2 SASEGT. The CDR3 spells CASREQGAQPQHF. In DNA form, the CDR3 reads TGTGCCAGCAGGGAACAGGGGGCTCAGCCCCAGCATTTT.

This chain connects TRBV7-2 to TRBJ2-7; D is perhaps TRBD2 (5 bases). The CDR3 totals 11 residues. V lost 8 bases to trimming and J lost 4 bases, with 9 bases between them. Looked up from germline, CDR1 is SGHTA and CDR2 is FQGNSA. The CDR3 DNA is TGTGCCAGCGGCCGAGGGTACGAGCAGTACTTC. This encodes CASGRGYEQYF.

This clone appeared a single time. CDR3 sequence: CASSYGRRVPRSEQFF. The CDR3 region has the DNA TGTGCCAGCAGTTACGGCCGAAGGGTTCCCAGAAGTGAGCAGTTCTTC. J is TRBJ2-1 and V is TRBV6-5; unclear D gene. CDR1 and CDR2 (germline): MNHEY, SVGAGI. V was clipped by 2 bases and J by 9 bases, with 20 bases between them. The CDR3 spans 16 residues.

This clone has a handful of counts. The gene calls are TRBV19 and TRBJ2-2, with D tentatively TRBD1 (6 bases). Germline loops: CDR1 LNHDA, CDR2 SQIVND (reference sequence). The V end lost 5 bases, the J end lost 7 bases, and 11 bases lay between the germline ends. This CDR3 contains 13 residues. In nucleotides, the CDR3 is TGTGCCAGTAGTCCACAGGGTGTCGGGGAGCTGTTTTTT. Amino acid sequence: CASSPQGVGELFF.

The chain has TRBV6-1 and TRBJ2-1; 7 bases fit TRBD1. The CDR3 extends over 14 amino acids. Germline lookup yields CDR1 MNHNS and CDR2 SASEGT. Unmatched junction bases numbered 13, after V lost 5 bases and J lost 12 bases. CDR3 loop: CASSKIGGDPRQFF. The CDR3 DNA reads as TGTGCCAGCAGTAAAATAGGGGGCGATCCCCGGCAGTTCTTC.

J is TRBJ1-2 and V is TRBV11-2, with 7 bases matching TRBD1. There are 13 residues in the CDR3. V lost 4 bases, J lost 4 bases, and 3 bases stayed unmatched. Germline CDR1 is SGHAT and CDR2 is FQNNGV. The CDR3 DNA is TGTGCCAGCAGCTACAGGGGAGGCTATGGCTACACCTTC. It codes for CASSYRGGYGYTF.

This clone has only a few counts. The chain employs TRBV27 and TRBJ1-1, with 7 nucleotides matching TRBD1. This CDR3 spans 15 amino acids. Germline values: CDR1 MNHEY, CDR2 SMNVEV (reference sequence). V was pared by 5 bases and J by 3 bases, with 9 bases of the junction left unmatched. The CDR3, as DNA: TGTGCCAGCAGTCACCTAGGACAGGATGACACTGAAGCTTTCTTT. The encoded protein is CASSHLGQDDTEAFF.

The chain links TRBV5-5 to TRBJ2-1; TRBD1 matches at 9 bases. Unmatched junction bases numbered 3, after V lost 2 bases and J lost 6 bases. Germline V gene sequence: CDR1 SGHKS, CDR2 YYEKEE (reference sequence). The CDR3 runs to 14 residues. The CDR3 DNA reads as TGTGCCAGCAGCTTACAGGGGGCGAGCAATGAGCAGTTCTTC. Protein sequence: CASSLQGASNEQFF.

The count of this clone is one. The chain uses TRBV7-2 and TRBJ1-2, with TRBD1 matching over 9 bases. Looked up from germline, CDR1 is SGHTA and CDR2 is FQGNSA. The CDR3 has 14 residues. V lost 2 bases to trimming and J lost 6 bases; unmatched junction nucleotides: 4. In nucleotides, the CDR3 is TGTGCCAGCAGCTTAAAGGGACAGGGAAATGGCTACACCTTC. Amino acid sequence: CASSLKGQGNGYTF.

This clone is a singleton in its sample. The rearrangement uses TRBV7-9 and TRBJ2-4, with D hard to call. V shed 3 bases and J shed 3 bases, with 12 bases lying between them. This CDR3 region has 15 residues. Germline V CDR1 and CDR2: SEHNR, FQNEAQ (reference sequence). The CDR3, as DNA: TGTGCCAGCAGCTTGGGTCCCCCGGGCAAAAACATTCAGTACTTC. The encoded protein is CASSLGPPGKNIQYF. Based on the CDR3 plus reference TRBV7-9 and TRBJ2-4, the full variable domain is DTGVSQNPRHKITKRGQNVTFRCDPISEHNRLYWYRQTLGQGPEFLTYFQNEAQLEKSRLLSDRFSAERPKGSFSTLEIQRTEQGDSAMYLCASSLGPPGKNIQYFGAGTRLSVL.